The 32 T cell receptor beta chains presented below share a single source sample, sequenced in a study of T-cell memory formation after mild COVID-19. TCRdb ran MiXCR on the 5' RACE reads and lists one entry per CDR3 protein. Of about 560,000 distinct CDR3 sequences in the sample, roughly a sixth were seen once. The sequenced sample consisted of PBMCs or a T cell subset sorted from them (not recorded which). These receptors were obtained from an adult woman who had mild COVID-19 (a few samples of this study predate the infection). Cell type and time point are not known.

This clonotype has just a few counts. V is TRBV12-3 or TRBV12-4 and J is TRBJ2-3; TRBD1 aligns across 8 bases. The J segment lost 2 bases and the V segment lost 5 bases, leaving 9 bases of the junction unmatched. This CDR3 region has 16 residues. The CDR3 is CASSLSWTGNTDTQYF. DNA of the CDR3: TGTGCCAGCAGTCTTTCCTGGACAGGGAACACAGATACGCAGTATTTT.

The gene calls are TRBV19 and TRBJ2-7, with TRBD2 identical over 8 bases. From germline, CDR1 is LNHDA and CDR2 SQIVND (reference sequence). The J segment lost 3 bases and the V segment lost 3 bases, leaving 10 bases of the junction unmatched. The CDR3 runs to 16 residues. CDR3 region: CASSIRGAGGYYEQYF. The CDR3 bases are TGTGCCAGTAGTATTCGCGGGGCGGGAGGTTACTACGAGCAGTACTTC.

The sample holds a few counts of this clonotype. The rearrangement uses TRBV6-6 and TRBJ2-7, with TRBD2 matching over 8 bases. Germline CDR1 is MNHNY and CDR2 is SVGAGI (reference sequence). Unmatched junction bases numbered 11, after V lost 4 bases and J lost 0 bases. The CDR3 sequence is 17 residues long. The CDR3 is CASSSAVQAGDSYEQYF. In nucleotides, the CDR3 is TGTGCCAGCAGTTCAGCCGTTCAAGCGGGAGACTCCTACGAGCAGTACTTC.

The sample holds a few counts of this clonotype. The chain uses TRBV11-2 and TRBJ2-7; no clear D gene. Per germline, CDR1 SGHAT and CDR2 FQNNGV. V was cut by 6 bases and J by 0 bases, with 18 bases left in between. The CDR3 spans 16 residues. The CDR3 reads CASSLTGLGFSYEQYF. The CDR3 DNA sequence: TGTGCCAGCAGTTTAACCGGGTTGGGCTTCTCCTACGAGCAGTACTTC.

This clonotype was seen more than once but under ten times. The chain uses TRBV11-2 and TRBJ2-5, with 11 bases identical to TRBD2. V lost 5 bases to trimming and J lost 5 bases; unmatched junction nucleotides: 7. From germline, CDR1 is SGHAT and CDR2 FQNNGV. The CDR3 consists of 15 residues. The CDR3 reads CASSPMTSGTETQYF. The DNA for the CDR3 is TGTGCCAGCAGCCCAATGACTAGCGGGACTGAGACCCAGTACTTC.

The chain combines TRBV6-5 with TRBJ2-3; 9 nucleotides align to TRBD2. V gave up 0 bases and J gave up 1 base; unmatched junction bases: 2. The V gene's germline CDR1 is MNHEY and CDR2 SVGAGI. This CDR3 contains 16 residues. CDR3 loop: CASSYSRTSGTDTQYF. CDR3 in DNA: TGTGCCAGCAGTTACTCGAGGACTAGCGGCACAGATACGCAGTATTTT.

This clonotype was seen a few times. This rearrangement joins TRBV20-1 to TRBJ1-2; the match to TRBD1 covers 7 bases. Germline lookup yields CDR1 DFQATT and CDR2 SNEGSKA (reference sequence). V trimming: 3 bases; J trimming: 8 bases; junction bases outside the gene matches: 9. This CDR3 is 13 amino acids long. The DNA for the CDR3 is TGCAGTGCTAGGGGACAGATCCGAGGGGGCTACACCTTC. As protein: CSARGQIRGGYTF.

This clonotype has a handful of counts. The chain has TRBV7-2 and TRBJ2-2; 7 nucleotides agree with TRBD2. The CDR3 spans 16 residues. Trimming removed 2 bases from V and 0 bases from J; junction bases left unmatched: 3. The V gene's germline CDR1 is SGHTA and CDR2 FQGNSA. The CDR3 DNA follows: TGTGCCAGCAGCTTACGGGCGGGGGCGAACACCGGGGAGCTGTTTTTT. This sequence encodes CASSLRAGANTGELFF. The whole variable domain, remainder taken from reference TRBV7-2 and TRBJ2-2, is GAGVSQSPSNKVTEKGKDVELRCDPISGHTALYWYRQSLGQGLEFLIYFQGNSAPDKSGLPSDRFSAERTGGSVSTLTIQRTQQEDSAVYLCASSLRAGANTGELFFGEGSRLTVL.

This clonotype was seen a few times. The rearrangement uses TRBV7-9 and TRBJ1-2, with a weak D call TRBD1 (6 bases). V lost 5 bases and J 7 bases, leaving 11 bases between the germline ends. CDR3 length: 12 residues. The V gene's germline CDR1 is SEHNR and CDR2 FQNEAQ (reference sequence). The CDR3 sequence is CASSKTGSGYTF. The DNA for the CDR3 is TGTGCCAGCAGCAAAACAGGGAGTGGCTACACCTTC.

This clonotype was seen ten or more times. The chain carries TRBV6-5 and TRBJ2-3; D is possibly TRBD2 (5 bases). The CDR3 is 17 residues long. Trimming cost V 5 bases and J 0 bases, with 18 bases left between them. Germline V gives CDR1 MNHEY, CDR2 SVGAGI. The CDR3 nucleotides are TGTGCCAGCAGTCCCCCCTTGGGGAGCGGAAGCACAGATACGCAGTATTTT. It yields the protein CASSPPLGSGSTDTQYF.

This clonotype was counted only a few times. The V gene is TRBV5-1, the J gene TRBJ1-1; D gene uncertain. V gave up 4 bases and J gave up 5 bases, with 12 bases separating them. This CDR3 has 13 residues. Germline assignment: CDR1 SGHRS and CDR2 YFSETQ. The CDR3 nucleotides read TGCGCCAGCAGCACACCGCTGTGGACTGAAGCTTTCTTT. Its protein is CASSTPLWTEAFF. The full variable domain, rest sourced from reference TRBV5-1 and TRBJ1-1, is KAGVTQTPRYLIKTRGQQVTLSCSPISGHRSVSWYQQTPGQGLQFLFEYFSETQRNKGNFPGRFSGRQFSNSRSEMNVSTLELGDSALYLCASSTPLWTEAFFGQGTRLTVV.

This clonotype has just a few counts. The genes are TRBV4-1 and TRBJ1-2, with D tentatively TRBD1 (5 bases). V lost 2 bases, J lost 7 bases, and 17 bases lay in between. Germline V gives CDR1 MGHRA, CDR2 YSYEKL. The CDR3 has 15 amino acids. Here the CDR3 reads CASSQPGAGGGGYTF. CDR3 sequence (DNA): TGCGCCAGCAGCCAACCTGGGGCGGGTGGTGGTGGCTACACCTTC.

This clonotype was picked up a small number of times. The CDR3 coding sequence is TGCGCCAGCAGCTCCGAGGACAGCTCCTATGAAGCTTTCTTT. Encoded protein: CASSSEDSSYEAFF. The chain is built from TRBV5-1 and TRBJ1-1, with TRBD1 as a possible D gene (6 bases). The CDR3 covers 14 residues. The germline V gene has CDR1 SGHRS and CDR2 YFSETQ. V was shortened by 3 bases and J by 7 bases, with 16 bases between the two germline ends.

The J gene is TRBJ2-3, the V gene TRBV7-6; D may be TRBD2 (7 bases). Germline lookup yields CDR1 SGHVS and CDR2 FNYEAQ. V was cut by 8 bases and J by 3 bases, with 21 bases left in between. The CDR3 totals 16 residues. The CDR3 nucleotides are TGTGCCAGCGCCTTGGAGGGGGGGGAGCTTACAGATACGCAGTATTTT. Encoded protein: CASALEGGELTDTQYF.

The rearrangement uses TRBV2 and TRBJ2-7; 8 bases line up with TRBD1. Germline V CDR1 and CDR2: SNHLY, FYNNEI. The CDR3 loop spans 15 amino acids. The junction had 9 bases not matched to a gene; V was cut back by 4 bases and J by 4 bases. For the CDR3, the DNA is TGTGCCAGCAGTGGAGGACAGGGCGGGTATTACGAGCAGTACTTC. It encodes CASSGGQGGYYEQYF.

CDR3 coding DNA: TGTGCCACCAGCACCAGACAGGCAGATACGCAGTATTTT. This gives the protein CATSTRQADTQYF. V gene TRBV15 combines with J gene TRBJ2-3, with D possibly being TRBD1 (6 bases). Looked up from germline, CDR1 is LNHNV and CDR2 is YYDKDF (reference sequence). The CDR3 is 13 residues long. V was shortened by 4 bases and J by 4 bases, with 9 bases between the two germline ends. The variable domain in full, completed from reference TRBV15 and TRBJ2-3, reads DAMVIQNPRYQVTQFGKPVTLSCSQTLNHNVMYWYQQKSSQAPKLLFHYYDKDFNNEADTPDNFQSRRPNTSFCFLDIRSPGLGDTAMYLCATSTRQADTQYFGPGTRLTVL.

The rearrangement joins TRBV3-1 to TRBJ2-7, with 7 nucleotides matching TRBD1. CDR3 length equals 13 residues. J gave up 4 bases and V 1 base, and 1 base lay outside the gene matches. Per germline, CDR1 LGHDT and CDR2 YNNKEL (reference sequence). CDR3 residues: CASSQGDSYEQYF. Here the CDR3 DNA reads TGTGCCAGCAGCCAAGGGGACAGTTACGAGCAGTACTTC.

The chain combines TRBV10-3 with TRBJ2-3; 9 bases align to TRBD2. V lost 0 bases, J lost 1 base, and 2 bases stayed unmatched. This CDR3 spans 16 amino acids. Germline CDR1 is ENHRY and CDR2 is SYGVKD. The chain's CDR3 is CAISESSGGGTDTQYF. Here the CDR3 DNA reads TGTGCCATCAGTGAGTCTAGCGGGGGCGGCACAGATACGCAGTATTTT.

The chain employs TRBV5-4 and TRBJ2-1, with TRBD1 matching over 11 bases. This CDR3 comprises 13 residues. The V segment lost 9 bases and the J segment 7 bases; nucleotides outside the gene matches: 6. Germline CDR1 and CDR2: SGHNT and YYREEE (reference sequence). The CDR3 sequence is CAIPGQGVNEQFF. The DNA for the CDR3 is TGTGCCATCCCGGGACAGGGGGTAAATGAGCAGTTCTTC.

This clonotype has only a few counts. The chain carries TRBV20-1 and TRBJ1-3; no firm D call. Trimming took 3 bases from V and 0 from J, leaving 6 bases between them. The germline V gene has CDR1 DFQATT and CDR2 SNEGSKA (reference sequence). The CDR3 has 13 residues. The chain's CDR3 is CSASRPSGNTIYF. The CDR3 nucleotides read TGCAGTGCTAGTAGACCCTCTGGAAACACCATATATTTT.

The chain recombines TRBV6-5 with TRBJ2-1, with 9 nucleotides matching TRBD2. The CDR3 extends over 15 amino acids. The germline V gene has CDR1 MNHEY and CDR2 SVGAGI. The junction had 7 bases not matched to a gene; V was cut back by 5 bases and J by 5 bases. The CDR3: CASSLSGRSNNEQFF. DNA of the CDR3: TGTGCCAGCAGTCTTAGCGGGAGAAGTAACAATGAGCAGTTCTTC.

This clonotype was seen a handful of times. The rearrangement links TRBV4-1 to TRBJ2-7; the D call may be TRBD1 or TRBD2 (6 bases each). The CDR3 runs to 16 residues. Germline loops: CDR1 MGHRA, CDR2 YSYEKL. V was trimmed by 1 base and J by 5 bases, leaving 18 bases between them. The CDR3 loop reads CASSQVGGGRGNEQYF. DNA for the CDR3: TGCGCCAGCAGCCAAGTAGGAGGGGGTCGAGGGAACGAGCAGTACTTC.

A few counts support this clonotype. This rearrangement joins TRBV19 to TRBJ1-5, with D perhaps matching TRBD1 (5 bases). Germline CDR1 and CDR2: LNHDA and SQIVND (reference sequence). The CDR3 covers 16 residues. V lost 8 bases and J 2 bases, leaving 19 bases between the germline ends. The CDR3 sequence: CASQTGRGRGNQPQHF. The CDR3 nucleotides are TGTGCCAGTCAGACTGGGAGGGGACGCGGCAATCAGCCCCAGCATTTT. The variable domain in full, with the rest retrieved from reference TRBV19 and TRBJ1-5, is DGGITQSPKYLFRKEGQNVTLSCEQNLNHDAMYWYRQDPGQGLRLIYYSQIVNDFQKGDIAEGYSVSREKKESFPLTVTSAQKNPTAFYLCASQTGRGRGNQPQHFGDGTRLSIL.

This clonotype occurred a few times. This chain joins TRBV7-9 and TRBJ1-5; 10 positions agree with TRBD1. CDR3 size: 13 residues. Germline V gives CDR1 SEHNR, CDR2 FQNEAQ (reference sequence). With 8 bases clipped from V and 7 bases from J, the junction kept 5 bases outside the gene matches. The CDR3 DNA reads as TGTGCCAGCGGCGGGACAGGGGACCAGCCCCAGCATTTT. Translation: CASGGTGDQPQHF.

Only a few counts were recorded for this clonotype. The junction differs from germline at one of its ends, possibly a read error. V gene TRBV10-3 combines with J gene TRBJ2-7; perhaps TRBD2 as D (6 bases). Germline CDR1 reads ENHRY; CDR2 reads SYGVKD. CDR3 length equals 12 residues. The CDR3 region is CAISEALAEPDF. In nucleotides, the CDR3 is TGTGCCATCAGTGAGGCGTTAGCGGAGCCCGACTTC.

This clonotype was detected a few times. This chain joins TRBV10-3 and TRBJ1-4; perhaps TRBD1 as D (6 bases). Germline V lookup: CDR1 ENHRY, CDR2 SYGVKD. The length of the CDR3 is 14 residues. Trimming removed 7 bases from V and 7 bases from J, with 16 bases in between. CDR3 in DNA: TGTGCCATCAAACGGGACACCGGGAGTGAAAAACTGTTTTTT. Translation: CAIKRDTGSEKLFF.

The rearrangement uses TRBV12-3 or TRBV12-4 and TRBJ2-7, with TRBD1 matching 10 bases. The V and J ends lost 2 bases and 3 bases, in that order; junction bases with no gene match: 7. The CDR3 sequence is 16 residues long. The CDR3 sequence: CASSLSWGQGRYEQYF. The CDR3 DNA sequence: TGTGCCAGCAGTTTAAGTTGGGGACAGGGGCGCTACGAGCAGTACTTC.

The V call is TRBV10-3, the J call TRBJ2-7, with D hard to call. Looked up from germline, CDR1 is ENHRY and CDR2 is SYGVKD. V was shortened by 3 bases and J by 0 bases, with 9 bases between the two germline ends. The CDR3 totals 14 residues. CDR3 amino acids: CAISDVDSSYEQYF. DNA of the CDR3: TGTGCCATCAGTGATGTGGATAGCTCCTACGAGCAGTACTTC.

This chain connects TRBV5-1 to TRBJ2-5; possibly TRBD2 for D (5 bases). Trimming stripped 0 bases from V and 5 bases from J, with 17 bases between. The CDR3 runs 16 residues. CDR1 and CDR2 (germline): SGHRS, YFSETQ. CDR3: CASSLGRGSRSETQYF. The CDR3 DNA sequence: TGCGCCAGCAGCTTGGGCCGGGGTAGTCGGTCGGAGACCCAGTACTTC.

The chain joins TRBV7-2 to TRBJ2-5, with 7 bases that match TRBD2. The junction had 10 bases not matched to a gene; V was cut back by 4 bases and J by 5 bases. The CDR3 sequence is 15 residues long. Germline V gives CDR1 SGHTA, CDR2 FQGNSA. CDR3 region: CASSWTAGVGETQYF. The DNA for the CDR3 is TGTGCCAGCAGCTGGACGGCGGGGGTTGGGGAGACCCAGTACTTC.

This clonotype has just a few counts. The chain is built from TRBV3-1 and TRBJ1-3, with no clear D. Trimming left V 4 bases short and J 0 bases short, with 10 bases between. The CDR3 loop spans 15 amino acids. Germline CDR1 is LGHDT and CDR2 is YNNKEL (reference sequence). The CDR3 sequence: CASSLGVLSGNTIYF. CDR3 in DNA: TGTGCCAGCAGCCTCGGGGTTCTCTCTGGAAACACCATATATTTT.

This clonotype was observed a handful of times. The gene calls are TRBV20-1 and TRBJ2-7, with 8 bases matching TRBD2. Germline trimming cut 1 base from V and 6 bases from J; bases unmatched to any gene: 11. Germline CDR1 is DFQATT and CDR2 is SNEGSKA (reference sequence). CDR3 size: 15 residues. CDR3 in DNA: TGCAGTGCTAGAGGGATTGGCGGGAGGCATGGCGAGCAGTACTTC. Amino acids: CSARGIGGRHGEQYF.